This entry describes one T cell receptor (beta chain). Its antigen is currently unknown. This sample was taken from a study of somatic mutations in cytotoxic T cells in rheumatoid arthritis. Study-level results: Reported slight underrepresentation of TRBV07 in rheumatoid arthritis patients was not subjected to multiple-comparison adjustment. Comparison of CD8+ T-cell clonality between rheumatoid arthritis patients and age-matched healthy controls yielded no significant difference. Healthy controls showed no age-related rise in CD8+ clonality, whereas rheumatoid arthritis patients did.

The data were produced by immunoSEQ multiplex PCR, yet TCRdb's version contains in-frame clones alone and is incomplete. Among just under 20,000 clones listed, roughly 80% were seen once. Trimming cost V 0 bases and J 0 bases, with 9 bases left between them. Germline V lookup: CDR1 MGHRA, CDR2 YSYEKL. This CDR3 spans 16 amino acids. The clonotype originates from a woman in her fifties or sixties in good health. This chain links TRBV4-1 with TRBJ2-1, with D uncertain. The specimen was CD8+ T cells sorted from blood. Here the CDR3 reads CASSQDPWGSYNEQFF. CDR3 nucleotides: TGCGCCAGCAGCCAAGATCCCTGGGGCTCCTACAATGAGCAGTTCTTC.